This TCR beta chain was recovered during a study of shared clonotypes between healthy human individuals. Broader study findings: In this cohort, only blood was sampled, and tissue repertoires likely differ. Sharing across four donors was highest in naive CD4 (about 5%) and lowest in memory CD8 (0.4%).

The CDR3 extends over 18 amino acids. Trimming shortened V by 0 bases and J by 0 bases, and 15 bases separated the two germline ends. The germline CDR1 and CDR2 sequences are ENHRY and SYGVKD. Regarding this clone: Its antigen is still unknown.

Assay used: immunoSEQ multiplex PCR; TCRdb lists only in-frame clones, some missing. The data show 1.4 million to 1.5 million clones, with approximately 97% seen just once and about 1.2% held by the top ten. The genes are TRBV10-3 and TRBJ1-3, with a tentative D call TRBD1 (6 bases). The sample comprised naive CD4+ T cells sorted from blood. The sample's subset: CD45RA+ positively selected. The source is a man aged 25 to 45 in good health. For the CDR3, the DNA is TGTGCCATCAGTGAGTCAGTATGGGACACGGACTCTGGAAACACCATATATTTT. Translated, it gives CAISESVWDTDSGNTIYF.